This record looks at one TCR beta chain sequence and its context. This sample is drawn from a study of blood T cell repertoires in COVID-19. Clones were read by immunoSEQ multiplex PCR, and TCRdb kept only the in-frame ones, dropping some. The sample yields 150,000 or so clones, approximately 92% seen once. This receptor was identified in a man aged 30 to 39 with COVID-19, enrolled during active disease. The sequencing input was peripheral blood.

For the CDR3, the DNA is TGCGCCAGCAGCTTGGAGGGGGTGAACACTGAAGCTTTCTTT. This codes for CASSLEGVNTEAFF. The chain employs TRBV5-1 and TRBJ1-1, with TRBD1 as a possible D gene (6 bases). The CDR3 has 14 residues. V shed 0 bases and J shed 0 bases, with 6 bases lying between them. Germline CDR1 SGHRS, CDR2 YFSETQ. The variable domain in full, completed from reference TRBV5-1 and TRBJ1-1, reads KAGVTQTPRYLIKTRGQQVTLSCSPISGHRSVSWYQQTPGQGLQFLFEYFSETQRNKGNFPGRFSGRQFSNSRSEMNVSTLELGDSALYLCASSLEGVNTEAFFGQGTRLTVV.